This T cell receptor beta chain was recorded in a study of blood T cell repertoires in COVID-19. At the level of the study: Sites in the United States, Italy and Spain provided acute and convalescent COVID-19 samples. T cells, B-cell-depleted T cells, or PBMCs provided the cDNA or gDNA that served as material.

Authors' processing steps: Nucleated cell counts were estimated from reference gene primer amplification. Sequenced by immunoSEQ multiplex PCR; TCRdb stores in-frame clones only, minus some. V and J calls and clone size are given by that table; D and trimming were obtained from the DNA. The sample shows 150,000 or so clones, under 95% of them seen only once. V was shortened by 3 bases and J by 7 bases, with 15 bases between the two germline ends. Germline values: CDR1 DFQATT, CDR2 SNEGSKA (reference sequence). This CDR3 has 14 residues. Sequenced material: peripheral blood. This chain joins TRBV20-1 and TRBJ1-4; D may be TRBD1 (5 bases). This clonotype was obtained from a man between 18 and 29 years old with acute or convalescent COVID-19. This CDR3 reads CSASRRGGGEKLFF. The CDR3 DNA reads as TGCAGTGCTAGTCGGAGGGGAGGAGGTGAAAAACTGTTTTTT.